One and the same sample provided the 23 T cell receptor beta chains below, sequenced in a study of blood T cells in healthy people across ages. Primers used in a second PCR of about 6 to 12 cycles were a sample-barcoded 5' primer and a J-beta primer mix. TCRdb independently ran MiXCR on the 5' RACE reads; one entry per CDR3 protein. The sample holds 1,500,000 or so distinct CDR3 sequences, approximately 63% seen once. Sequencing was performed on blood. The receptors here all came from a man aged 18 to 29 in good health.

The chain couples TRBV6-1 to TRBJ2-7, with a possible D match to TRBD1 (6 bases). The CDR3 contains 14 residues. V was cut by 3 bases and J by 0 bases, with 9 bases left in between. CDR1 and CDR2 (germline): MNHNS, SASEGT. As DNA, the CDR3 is TGTGCCAGCAGTGATCTGGGGGCCTCCTACGAGCAGTACTTC. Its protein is CASSDLGASYEQYF.

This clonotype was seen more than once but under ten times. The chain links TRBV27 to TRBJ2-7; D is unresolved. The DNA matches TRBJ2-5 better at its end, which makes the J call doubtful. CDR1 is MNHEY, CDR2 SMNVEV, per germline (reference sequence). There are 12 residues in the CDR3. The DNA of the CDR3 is TGTGCCAGTCGAGGCTATGGTGAGACCCAGTACTTC. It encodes CASRGYGETQYF.

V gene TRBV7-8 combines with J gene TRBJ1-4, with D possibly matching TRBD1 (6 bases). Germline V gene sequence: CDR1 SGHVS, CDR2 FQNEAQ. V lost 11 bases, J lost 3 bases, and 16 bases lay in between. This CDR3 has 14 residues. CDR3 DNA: TGTGCCGGGGGAATTCAGGGGTCTAATGAAAAACTGTTTTTT. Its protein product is CAGGIQGSNEKLFF.

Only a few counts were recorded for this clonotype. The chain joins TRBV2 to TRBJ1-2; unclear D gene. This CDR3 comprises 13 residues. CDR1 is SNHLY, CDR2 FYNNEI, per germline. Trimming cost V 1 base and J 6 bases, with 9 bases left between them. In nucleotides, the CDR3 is TGTGCCAGCAGTGAAGTTAGCAGCCATGGCTACACCTTC. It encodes CASSEVSSHGYTF.

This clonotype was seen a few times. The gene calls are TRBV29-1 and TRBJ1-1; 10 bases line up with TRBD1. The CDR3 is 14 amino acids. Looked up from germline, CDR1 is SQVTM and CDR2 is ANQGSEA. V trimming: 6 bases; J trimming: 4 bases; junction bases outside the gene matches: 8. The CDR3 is CSVITRDRGTEAFF. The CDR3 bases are TGCAGCGTGATCACTCGGGACAGGGGCACTGAAGCTTTCTTT.

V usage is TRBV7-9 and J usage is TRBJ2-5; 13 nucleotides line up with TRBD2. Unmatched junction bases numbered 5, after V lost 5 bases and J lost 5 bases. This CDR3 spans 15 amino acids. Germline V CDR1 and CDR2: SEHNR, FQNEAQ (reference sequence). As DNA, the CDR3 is TGTGCCAGCAGCCGGACTAGCGGGGGTATGGAGACCCAGTACTTC. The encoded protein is CASSRTSGGMETQYF. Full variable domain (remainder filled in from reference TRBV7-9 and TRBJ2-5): DTGVSQNPRHKITKRGQNVTFRCDPISEHNRLYWYRQTLGQGPEFLTYFQNEAQLEKSRLLSDRFSAERPKGSFSTLEIQRTEQGDSAMYLCASSRTSGGMETQYFGPGTRLLVL.

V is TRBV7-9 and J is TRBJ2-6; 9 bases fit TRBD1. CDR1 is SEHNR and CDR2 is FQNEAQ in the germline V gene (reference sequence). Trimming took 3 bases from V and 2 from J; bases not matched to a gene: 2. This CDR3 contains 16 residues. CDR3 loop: CASSLTGGAGANVLTF. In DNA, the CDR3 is TGTGCCAGCAGCTTGACAGGGGGTGCTGGGGCCAACGTCCTGACTTTC.

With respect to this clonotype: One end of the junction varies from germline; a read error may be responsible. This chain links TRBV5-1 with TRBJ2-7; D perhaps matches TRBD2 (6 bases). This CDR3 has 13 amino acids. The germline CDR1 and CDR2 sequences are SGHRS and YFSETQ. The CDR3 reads CASSVAGSCEQYF. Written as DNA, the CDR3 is TGCGCCAGCAGCGTGGCGGGGTCCTGCGAGCAGTACTTC.

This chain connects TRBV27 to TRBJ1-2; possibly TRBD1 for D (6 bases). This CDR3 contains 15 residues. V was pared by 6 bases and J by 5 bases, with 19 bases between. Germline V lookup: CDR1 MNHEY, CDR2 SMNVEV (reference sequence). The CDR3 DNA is TGTGCCAGCAGGAGCTTGGACCAGGGGTGGTATGGCTACACCTTC. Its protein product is CASRSLDQGWYGYTF.

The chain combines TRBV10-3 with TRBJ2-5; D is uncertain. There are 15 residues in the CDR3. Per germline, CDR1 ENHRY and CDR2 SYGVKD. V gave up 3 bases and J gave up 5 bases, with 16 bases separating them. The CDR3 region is CAISESPTSKETQYF. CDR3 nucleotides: TGTGCCATCAGTGAAAGTCCCACCAGCAAGGAGACCCAGTACTTC.

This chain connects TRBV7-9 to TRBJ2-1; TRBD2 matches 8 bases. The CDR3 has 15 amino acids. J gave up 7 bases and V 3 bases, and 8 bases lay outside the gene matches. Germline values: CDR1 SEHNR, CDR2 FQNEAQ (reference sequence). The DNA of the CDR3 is TGTGCCAGCAGCTTCTATAGCGGGACCGCGAATGAGCAGTTCTTC. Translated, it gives CASSFYSGTANEQFF. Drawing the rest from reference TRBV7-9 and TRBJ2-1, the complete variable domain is DTGVSQNPRHKITKRGQNVTFRCDPISEHNRLYWYRQTLGQGPEFLTYFQNEAQLEKSRLLSDRFSAERPKGSFSTLEIQRTEQGDSAMYLCASSFYSGTANEQFFGPGTRLTVL.

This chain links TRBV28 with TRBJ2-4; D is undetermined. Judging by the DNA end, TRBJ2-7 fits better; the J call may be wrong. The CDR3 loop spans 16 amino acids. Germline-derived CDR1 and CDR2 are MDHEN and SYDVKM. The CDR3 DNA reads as TGTGCCAGCAGTTTCGGCGAGGTTACAGAATCCTACGAGCAGTACTTC. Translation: CASSFGEVTESYEQYF.

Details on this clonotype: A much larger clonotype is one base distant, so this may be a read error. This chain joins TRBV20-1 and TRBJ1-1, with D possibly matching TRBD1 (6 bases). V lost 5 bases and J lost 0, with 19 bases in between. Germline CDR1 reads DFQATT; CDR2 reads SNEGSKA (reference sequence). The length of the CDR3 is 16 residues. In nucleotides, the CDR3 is TGCAGTGCTTGCCGGGACATTGGATTCATGAACACTGAAGCTTTCTTT. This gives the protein CSACRDIGFMNTEAFF.

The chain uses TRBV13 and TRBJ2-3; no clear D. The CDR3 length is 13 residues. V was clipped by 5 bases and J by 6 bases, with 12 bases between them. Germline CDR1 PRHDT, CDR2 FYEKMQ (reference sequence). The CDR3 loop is CASSPPGMDTQYF. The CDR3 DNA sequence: TGTGCCAGCAGCCCCCCGGGTATGGATACGCAGTATTTT.

CDR3 loop: CASSEQDTGYTF. CDR3 in DNA: TGCGCCAGCAGTGAGCAGGATACTGGCTACACCTTC. The chain employs TRBV10-2 and TRBJ1-2; D is unclear. V lost 2 bases, J lost 7 bases, and 8 bases lay in between. The CDR3 extends over 12 amino acids. Per germline, CDR1 WSHSY and CDR2 SAAADI.

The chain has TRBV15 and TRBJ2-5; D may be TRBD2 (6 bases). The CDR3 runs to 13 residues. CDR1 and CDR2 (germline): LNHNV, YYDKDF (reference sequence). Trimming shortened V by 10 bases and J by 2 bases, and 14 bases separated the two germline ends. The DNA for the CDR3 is TGTGCCATTAGCAGCGGGCTTCAAGAGACCCAGTACTTC. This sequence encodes CAISSGLQETQYF.

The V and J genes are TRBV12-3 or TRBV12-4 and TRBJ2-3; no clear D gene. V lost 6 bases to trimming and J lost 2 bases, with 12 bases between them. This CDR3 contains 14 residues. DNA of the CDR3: TGTGCCAGCAGCTGGTGGGGAAACACAGATACGCAGTATTTT. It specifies CASSWWGNTDTQYF.

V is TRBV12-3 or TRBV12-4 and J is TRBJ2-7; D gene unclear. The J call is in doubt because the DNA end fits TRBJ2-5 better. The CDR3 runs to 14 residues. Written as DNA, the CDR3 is TGTGCCAGCAGTCCCCGGGTCGGGCGAGAGACCCAGTACTTC. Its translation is CASSPRVGRETQYF.

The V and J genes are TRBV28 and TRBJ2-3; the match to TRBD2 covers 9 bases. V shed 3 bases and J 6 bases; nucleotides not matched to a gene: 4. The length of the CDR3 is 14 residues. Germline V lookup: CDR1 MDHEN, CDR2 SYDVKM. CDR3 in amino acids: CASSLSSGGDTQYF. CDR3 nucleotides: TGTGCCAGCAGTTTGTCCAGCGGGGGGGATACGCAGTATTTT.

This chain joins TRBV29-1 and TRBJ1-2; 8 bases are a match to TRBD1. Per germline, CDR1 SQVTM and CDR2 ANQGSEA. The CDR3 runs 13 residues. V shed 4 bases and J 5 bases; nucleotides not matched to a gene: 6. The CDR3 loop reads CSVGDRGRYGYTF. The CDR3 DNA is TGCAGCGTTGGAGACAGGGGAAGGTATGGCTACACCTTC.

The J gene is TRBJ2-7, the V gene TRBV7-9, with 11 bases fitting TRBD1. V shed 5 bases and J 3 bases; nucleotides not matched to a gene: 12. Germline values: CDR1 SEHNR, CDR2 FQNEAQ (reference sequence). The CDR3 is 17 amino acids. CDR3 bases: TGTGCCAGCAGCGGCGGCTCGGTGGACAGGGGGCTCTACGAGCAGTACTTC. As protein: CASSGGSVDRGLYEQYF.

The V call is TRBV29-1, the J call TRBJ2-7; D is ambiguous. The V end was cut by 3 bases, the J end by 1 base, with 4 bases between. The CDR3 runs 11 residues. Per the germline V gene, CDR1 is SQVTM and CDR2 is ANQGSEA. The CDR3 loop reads CSVDASYEQYF. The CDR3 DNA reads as TGCAGCGTTGACGCATCCTACGAGCAGTACTTC.

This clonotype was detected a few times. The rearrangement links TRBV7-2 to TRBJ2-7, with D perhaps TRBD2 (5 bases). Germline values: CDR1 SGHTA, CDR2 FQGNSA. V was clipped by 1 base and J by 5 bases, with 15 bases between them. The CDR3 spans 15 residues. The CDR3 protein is CASSLVGSIQDEQYF. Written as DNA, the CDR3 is TGTGCCAGCAGCTTAGTGGGGAGTATTCAAGACGAGCAGTACTTC. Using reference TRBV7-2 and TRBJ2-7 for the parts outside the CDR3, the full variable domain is GAGVSQSPSNKVTEKGKDVELRCDPISGHTALYWYRQSLGQGLEFLIYFQGNSAPDKSGLPSDRFSAERTGGSVSTLTIQRTQQEDSAVYLCASSLVGSIQDEQYFGPGTRLTVT.